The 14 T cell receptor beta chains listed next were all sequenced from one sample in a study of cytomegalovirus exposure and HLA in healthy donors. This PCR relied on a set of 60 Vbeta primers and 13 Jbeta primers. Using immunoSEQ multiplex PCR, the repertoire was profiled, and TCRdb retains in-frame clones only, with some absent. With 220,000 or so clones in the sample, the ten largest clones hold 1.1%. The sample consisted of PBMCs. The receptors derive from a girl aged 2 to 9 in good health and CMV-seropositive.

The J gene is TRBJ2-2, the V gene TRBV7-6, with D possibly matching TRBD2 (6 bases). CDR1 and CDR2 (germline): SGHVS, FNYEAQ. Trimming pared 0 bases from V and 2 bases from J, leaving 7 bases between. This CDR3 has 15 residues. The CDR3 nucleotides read TGTGCCAGCAGCTTAGCGCGGGGTAACACCGGGGAGCTGTTTTTT. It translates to CASSLARGNTGELFF.

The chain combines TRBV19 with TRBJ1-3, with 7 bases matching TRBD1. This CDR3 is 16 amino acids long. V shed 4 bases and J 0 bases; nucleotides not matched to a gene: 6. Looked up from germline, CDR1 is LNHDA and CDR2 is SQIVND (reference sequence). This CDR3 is CASSTYRGGSGNTIYF. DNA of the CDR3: TGTGCCAGTAGTACGTACAGGGGAGGCTCTGGAAACACCATATATTTT.

The CDR3 reads CASRTSTPGTGAPGELFF. The CDR3 coding sequence is TGTGCCAGTAGGACCTCAACCCCCGGGACAGGGGCTCCCGGGGAGCTGTTTTTT. J is TRBJ2-2 and V is TRBV19; 10 nucleotides align to TRBD1. This CDR3 has 18 amino acids. V lost 6 bases and J lost 6; bases outside the gene matches: 16. Per the germline V gene, CDR1 is LNHDA and CDR2 is SQIVND (reference sequence).

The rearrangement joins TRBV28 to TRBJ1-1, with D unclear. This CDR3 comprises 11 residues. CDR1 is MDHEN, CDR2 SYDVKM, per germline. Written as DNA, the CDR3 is TGTGGGGCCCATCGAAACACTGAAGCTTTCTTT. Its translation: CGAHRNTEAFF.

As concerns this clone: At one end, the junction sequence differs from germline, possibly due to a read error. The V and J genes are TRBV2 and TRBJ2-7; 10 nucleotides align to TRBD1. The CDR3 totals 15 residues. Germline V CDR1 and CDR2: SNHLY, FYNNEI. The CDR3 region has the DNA TGTGCCAGCACTGAAGGACAGGGGGTTTCGGACGAGCAGTACTTC. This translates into CASTEGQGVSDEQYF.

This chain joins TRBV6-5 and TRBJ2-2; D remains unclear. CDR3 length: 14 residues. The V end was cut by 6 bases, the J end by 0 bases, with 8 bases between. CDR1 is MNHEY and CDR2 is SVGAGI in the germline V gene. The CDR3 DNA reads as TGTGCCAGCAGCACAACCGCGAACACCGGGGAGCTGTTTTTT. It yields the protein CASSTTANTGELFF.

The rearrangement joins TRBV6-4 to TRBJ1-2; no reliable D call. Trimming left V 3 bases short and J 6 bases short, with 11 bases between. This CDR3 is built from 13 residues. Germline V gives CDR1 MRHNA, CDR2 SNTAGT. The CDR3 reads CASSEGGRDGYTF. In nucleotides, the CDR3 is TGTGCCAGCAGTGAGGGTGGGAGAGATGGCTACACCTTC.

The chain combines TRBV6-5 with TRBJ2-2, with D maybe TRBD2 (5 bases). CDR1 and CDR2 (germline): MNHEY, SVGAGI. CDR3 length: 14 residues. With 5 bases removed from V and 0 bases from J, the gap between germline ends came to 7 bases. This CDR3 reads CASSLGTNTGELFF. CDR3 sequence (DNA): TGTGCCAGCAGTCTCGGGACGAACACCGGGGAGCTGTTTTTT.

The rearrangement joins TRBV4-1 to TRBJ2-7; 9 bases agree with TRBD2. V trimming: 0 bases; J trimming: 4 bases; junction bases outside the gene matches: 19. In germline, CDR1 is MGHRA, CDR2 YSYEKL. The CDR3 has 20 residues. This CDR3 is CASSQDGSTSGRPGGYEQYF. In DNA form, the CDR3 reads TGCGCCAGCAGCCAAGATGGGTCGACTAGCGGTCGACCGGGAGGGTACGAGCAGTACTTC.

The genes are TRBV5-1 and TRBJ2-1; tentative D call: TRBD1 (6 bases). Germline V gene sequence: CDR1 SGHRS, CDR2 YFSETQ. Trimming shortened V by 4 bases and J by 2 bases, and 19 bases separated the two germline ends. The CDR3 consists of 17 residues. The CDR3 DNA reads TGCGCCAGCAGCCTCTCCATTTTAGGGGGTCCCTACAATGAGCAGTTCTTC. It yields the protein CASSLSILGGPYNEQFF.

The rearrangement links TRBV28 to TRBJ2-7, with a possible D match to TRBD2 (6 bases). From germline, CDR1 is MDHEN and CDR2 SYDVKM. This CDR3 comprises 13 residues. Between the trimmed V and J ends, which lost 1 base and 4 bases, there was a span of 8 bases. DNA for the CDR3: TGTGCCAGCAGTTTATTGCGGGATTACGAGCAGTACTTC. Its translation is CASSLLRDYEQYF.

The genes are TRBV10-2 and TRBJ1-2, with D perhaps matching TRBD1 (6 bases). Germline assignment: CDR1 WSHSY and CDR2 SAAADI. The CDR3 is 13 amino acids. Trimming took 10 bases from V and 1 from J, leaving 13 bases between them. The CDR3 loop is CATIQGGNYGYTF. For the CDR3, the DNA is TGCGCCACAATACAGGGTGGTAACTATGGCTACACCTTC.

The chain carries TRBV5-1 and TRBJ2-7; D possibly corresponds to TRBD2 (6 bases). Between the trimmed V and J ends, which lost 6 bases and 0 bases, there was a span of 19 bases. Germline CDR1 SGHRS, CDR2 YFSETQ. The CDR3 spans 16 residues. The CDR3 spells CASKTELAPHSYEQYF. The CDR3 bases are TGCGCCAGCAAAACGGAGCTAGCGCCGCACTCCTACGAGCAGTACTTC.

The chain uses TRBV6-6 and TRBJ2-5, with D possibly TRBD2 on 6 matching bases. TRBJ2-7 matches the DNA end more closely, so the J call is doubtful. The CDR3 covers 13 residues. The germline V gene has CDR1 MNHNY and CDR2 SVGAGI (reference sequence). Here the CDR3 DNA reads TGTGCCAGCAGAACGGGACTCCCCTACGAGCAGTACTTC. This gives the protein CASRTGLPYEQYF.